These 13 T cell receptor beta chains were all obtained from the same sample, sequenced in a study of early T cells in non-severe SARS-CoV-2 infection. One entry per CDR3 protein results from TCRdb running MiXCR on the 5' RACE reads. This sample yields 75,000 to 80,000 distinct CDR3 sequences, of which 7.5% to 10% are seen a single time; about 4.6% belongs to the top ten. Source material: whole blood. Receptor source: an adult who was a healthcare worker with PCR-confirmed SARS-CoV-2 infection or an uninfected control (not recorded which).

This clonotype was seen repeatedly, ten times or more. The chain has TRBV6-2 or TRBV6-3 and TRBJ1-5; D is undetermined. The germline V gene has CDR1 MNHEY and CDR2 SVGEGT. This CDR3 region has 12 residues. The V end was cut by 6 bases, the J end by 5 bases, with 8 bases between. The DNA of the CDR3 is TGTGCCAGCAGAAAGGGCGATCAGCCCCAGCATTTT. Amino acid sequence: CASRKGDQPQHF.

This clonotype was seen a handful of times. In nucleotides, the CDR3 is TGTGCCAGCAGCTTATCTAGCGGTTTAACCTACGAGCAGTACTTC. Its translation is CASSLSSGLTYEQYF. The chain is built from TRBV5-5 and TRBJ2-7; 7 positions match TRBD2. The germline V gene encodes CDR1 SGHKS and CDR2 YYEKEE (reference sequence). This CDR3 has 15 residues. V trimming: 2 bases; J trimming: 2 bases; junction bases outside the gene matches: 7.

Ten or more counts support this clonotype. This rearrangement joins TRBV6-2 or TRBV6-3 to TRBJ1-1; D gene unclear. The germline V gene encodes CDR1 MNHEY and CDR2 SVGEGT. This CDR3 is built from 14 residues. The ends were cut back, 4 bases at V and 3 bases at J, with 12 bases in the middle. DNA of the CDR3: TGTGCCAGCAGTTCCCCCGCAGGACACACTGAAGCTTTCTTT. It translates to CASSSPAGHTEAFF.

This clonotype has more than one count but fewer than ten. The rearrangement joins TRBV7-3 to TRBJ2-3; 7 positions match TRBD2. The CDR3 runs to 15 residues. CDR1 is SGHTA and CDR2 is FQGTGA in the germline V gene. The V gene end was trimmed by 5 bases and the J gene end by 2 bases; junction bases not matched to a gene: 7. The chain's CDR3 is CASSRSGGTTDTQYF. The CDR3 DNA follows: TGTGCCAGCAGCCGCTCCGGGGGGACCACAGATACGCAGTATTTT.

In its sample, this clonotype was seen many times. V and J are TRBV6-6 and TRBJ2-7, with 12 positions matching TRBD2. Germline CDR1 MNHNY, CDR2 SVGAGI (reference sequence). Losses at the gene ends were 5 bases for V and 4 bases for J; bases not matched to a gene: 9. This CDR3 contains 16 residues. This CDR3 is CASSRAGTSGSYEQYF. CDR3 sequence (DNA): TGTGCCAGCAGTAGGGCCGGGACTAGCGGGTCATACGAGCAGTACTTC.

This clonotype has at least ten counts. The CDR3, as DNA: TGTGCCAGTAGTTCGGTAGCGGGGGCCTCCTACGAGCAGTACTTC. It encodes CASSSVAGASYEQYF. The chain is built from TRBV19 and TRBJ2-7, with TRBD2 identical over 9 bases. The CDR3 runs to 15 residues. CDR1 and CDR2 (germline): LNHDA, SQIVND (reference sequence). The V segment lost 5 bases and the J segment 0 bases; nucleotides outside the gene matches: 5. Using reference TRBV19 and TRBJ2-7 for the parts outside the CDR3, the full variable domain is DGGITQSPKYLFRKEGQNVTLSCEQNLNHDAMYWYRQDPGQGLRLIYYSQIVNDFQKGDIAEGYSVSREKKESFPLTVTSAQKNPTAFYLCASSSVAGASYEQYFGPGTRLTVT.

The chain carries TRBV5-5 and TRBJ1-1; unclear D gene. The CDR3 consists of 14 residues. Trimming cost V 0 bases and J 2 bases, with 8 bases left between them. Germline V gene data show CDR1 as SGHKS and CDR2 as YYEKEE (reference sequence). Written as DNA, the CDR3 is TGTGCCAGCAGCTTGGCGGCCGTAAACACTGAAGCTTTCTTT. Translation: CASSLAAVNTEAFF.

The J gene is TRBJ2-7, the V gene TRBV28, with 8 bases that match TRBD2. Germline-derived CDR1 and CDR2 are MDHEN and SYDVKM. The CDR3 extends over 15 amino acids. The junction had 5 bases not matched to a gene; V was cut back by 2 bases and J by 2 bases. As DNA, the CDR3 is TGTGCCAGCAGTTTACGGGGGGGAGGCACCTACGAGCAGTACTTC. It translates to CASSLRGGGTYEQYF. Full variable domain (remainder filled in from reference TRBV28 and TRBJ2-7): DVKVTQSSRYLVKRTGEKVFLECVQDMDHENMFWYRQDPGLGLRLIYFSYDVKMKEKGDIPEGYSVSREKKERFSLILESASTNQTSMYLCASSLRGGGTYEQYFGPGTRLTVT.

This clonotype came up many times. This sequence joins TRBV12-3 or TRBV12-4 and TRBJ2-7; no definite D call. The CDR3 runs to 13 residues. The V end lost 2 bases, the J end lost 1 base, and 6 bases lay between the germline ends. The CDR3 sequence: CASSLRASYEQYF. The CDR3 DNA is TGTGCCAGCAGTTTAAGAGCATCCTACGAGCAGTACTTC.

This clonotype was picked up many times. The chain couples TRBV13 to TRBJ1-2, with D uncertain. V was cut by 4 bases and J by 8 bases, with 17 bases left in between. CDR3 size: 14 residues. CDR1 is PRHDT, CDR2 FYEKMQ, per germline (reference sequence). The CDR3 reads CASSSLWRDWGYTF. As DNA, the CDR3 is TGTGCCAGCAGCTCCCTGTGGAGAGACTGGGGCTACACCTTC. The variable domain in full, completed from reference TRBV13 and TRBJ1-2, reads AAGVIQSPRHLIKEKRETATLKCYPIPRHDTVYWYQQGPGQDPQFLISFYEKMQSDKGSIPDRFSAQQFSDYHSELNMSSLELGDSALYFCASSSLWRDWGYTFGSGTRLTVV.

The V gene is TRBV7-6, the J gene TRBJ1-2; TRBD1 matches at 10 bases. There are 14 residues in the CDR3. Germline assignment: CDR1 SGHVS and CDR2 FNYEAQ. The V gene end was trimmed by 1 base and the J gene end by 6 bases; junction bases not matched to a gene: 2. The CDR3, as DNA: TGTGCCAGCAGCTTAGTTGGGACAGGGGATGGCTACACCTTC. Residues: CASSLVGTGDGYTF.

V and J are TRBV3-1 and TRBJ1-1, with D unclear. V was trimmed by 4 bases and J by 1 base, leaving 7 bases between them. From germline, CDR1 is LGHDT and CDR2 YNNKEL (reference sequence). The length of the CDR3 is 13 residues. The CDR3 loop reads CASSRVRNTEAFF. The CDR3 coding sequence is TGTGCCAGCAGCCGAGTAAGGAACACTGAAGCTTTCTTT. Supplemented by reference TRBV3-1 and TRBJ1-1, the full variable domain reads DTAVSQTPKYLVTQMGNDKSIKCEQNLGHDTMYWYKQDSKKFLKIMFSYNNKELIINETVPNRFSPKSPDKAHLNLHINSLELGDSAVYFCASSRVRNTEAFFGQGTRLTVV.

This clonotype was detected many times. The J gene is TRBJ2-6, the V gene TRBV24-1, with D possibly TRBD1 on 6 matching bases. V lost 9 bases and J lost 1, with 9 bases in between. This CDR3 region has 14 residues. The germline gives CDR1 KGHDR, CDR2 SFDVKD. The CDR3 reads CATQQGSGANVLTF. CDR3 DNA sequence: TGTGCCACCCAGCAGGGGTCTGGGGCCAACGTCCTGACTTTC.